Presented here are 3 T cell receptor beta chains from one specimen sequenced in a study of blood T cell repertoires in COVID-19. The method was immunoSEQ multiplex PCR; TCRdb's version includes in-frame clones alone and lacks a portion of them. The sample contains fewer than 400,000 clones, around 84% of which appear only once. Sequenced material: PBMCs or T cells enriched from blood (not recorded which). Receptors were obtained from a man under 40 who had recovered from COVID-19.

The chain has TRBV6-5 and TRBJ2-3; D remains unclear. The CDR3 is 12 residues long. Trimming left V 8 bases short and J 2 bases short, with 8 bases between. Germline V CDR1 and CDR2: MNHEY, SVGAGI. Here the CDR3 reads CASAILTDTQYF. DNA for the CDR3: TGTGCCAGCGCGATTCTCACAGATACGCAGTATTTT.

The J gene is TRBJ2-7, the V gene TRBV2; D is unclear. CDR1 is SNHLY, CDR2 FYNNEI, per germline. The CDR3 extends over 13 amino acids. The V and J ends lost 4 bases and 4 bases respectively, with 11 bases between them. The CDR3 reads CASSVSSRYEQYF. CDR3 in DNA: TGTGCCAGCAGTGTCAGTAGCCGGTACGAGCAGTACTTC.

The chain employs TRBV14 and TRBJ1-1, with D tentatively TRBD1 (6 bases). Germline V gene sequence: CDR1 SGHDN, CDR2 FVKESK. The V end lost 4 bases, the J end lost 0 bases, and 15 bases lay between the germline ends. The CDR3 is 16 residues long. The CDR3 reads CASSPLRGSLNTEAFF. The CDR3 bases are TGTGCCAGCAGCCCATTGAGGGGGAGCCTGAACACTGAAGCTTTCTTT.